These 2 T cell receptor beta chains came from one sample sequenced in a study of cytomegalovirus exposure and HLA in healthy donors. PCR primers comprised 60 Vbeta and 13 Jbeta primers. Profiled with immunoSEQ multiplex PCR; TCRdb holds only in-frame clones, not every one. The sample has around 170,000 clones, 70% to 80% seen once; the top ten hold 2% to 2.5%. The specimen was PBMCs. The receptors derive from a man aged 55 to 70 in good health and CMV-seronegative.

This clone appeared once. The J gene is TRBJ2-5, the V gene TRBV29-1, with 10 nucleotides matching TRBD1. Gene TRBJ2-7 matches the end of the DNA better, so the J call may be wrong. The CDR3 totals 12 residues. Germline V gives CDR1 SQVTM, CDR2 ANQGSEA. CDR3 nucleotide sequence: TGCAGCGCCGGGGACAGGGGCTACGAGCAGTACTTC. Its translation is CSAGDRGYEQYF.

The rearrangement uses TRBV10-3 and TRBJ2-5; perhaps TRBD1 as D (7 bases). The J call is doubtful: the DNA matches TRBJ2-7 better. This CDR3 region has 13 residues. CDR1 is ENHRY, CDR2 SYGVKD, per germline. The CDR3 protein is CAIGGDRRAEQYF. CDR3 bases: TGTGCCATCGGAGGGGACAGAAGGGCCGAGCAGTACTTC.